This T cell receptor beta chain was documented in a study of radiotherapy plus CTLA-4 blockade in lung cancer. Produced via immunoSEQ multiplex PCR; TCRdb's table is partial and in-frame only. Of fewer than 140,000 clones listed, around 85% are singletons. Germline loops: CDR1 MGHDK, CDR2 SYGVNS. The V segment lost 11 bases and the J segment 5 bases; nucleotides outside the gene matches: 8. There are 13 residues in the CDR3. The sequence was obtained from a human donor with non-small cell lung cancer that progressed on radiotherapy plus ipilimumab. Some clones in this sample may be carry-over from other donors' samples. V gene TRBV25-1 combines with J gene TRBJ2-1; the match to TRBD1 covers 8 bases. Specimen: peripheral blood, collected from a patient treated with radiotherapy plus ipilimumab. For the CDR3, the DNA is TGTGCCTCTCGGACAGGGACCCACAATGAGCAGTTCTTC. It translates to CASRTGTHNEQFF.